The source of this TCR beta chain is a study of T cell responses to AZD1222 COVID-19 vaccine. Trimming pared 4 bases from V and 6 bases from J, leaving 10 bases between. CDR3 size: 13 residues. CDR1 is SGHTA, CDR2 FQGNSA, per germline. Remarks on this clone: The antigen remains unidentified.

Broader study findings: Females made up more of the donors, who were largely white British, and clonal diversity may have come out too low.

The protocol was immunoSEQ multiplex PCR, while the TCRdb copy is restricted to in-frame clones and leaves out a portion. The sample comprises about 140,000 clones, more than 80% of which are singletons, and about 7.5% rests with the top ten. This sequence was found in an adult who received the MenACWY meningococcal vaccine as a control. The chain links TRBV7-2 to TRBJ2-1; TRBD1 is a possible D gene (5 bases). Sequenced material: peripheral blood, taken 28 days after the second dose of the MenACWY control vaccine. The CDR3 nucleotides read TGTGCCAGCAGCTCCGCAGGGTCCAATGAGCAGTTCTTC. Amino acid sequence: CASSSAGSNEQFF.